Listed below are T cell receptor beta chains from one sample, sequenced in a study of early T cells in non-severe SARS-CoV-2 infection. TCRdb fed the 5' RACE reads into MiXCR, producing one record per CDR3 protein. There are under 70,000 distinct CDR3 sequences in the sample; roughly 7.6% occur only once, and 10% lies in the top ten. Specimen: whole blood, collected at baseline. The receptors derive from an adult who was a healthcare worker with PCR-confirmed SARS-CoV-2 infection or an uninfected control (not recorded which). Both conserved end residues are part of each CDR3. The order of the fields is clone size, V gene, CDR3 length, J gene, D gene, CDR3 protein, CDR3 DNA. The D gene is left open where the match is weak. Expanded clones get a size class; other rows say once, few or many, or leave the size out.

many,TRBV7-6,15,TRBJ2-3,TRBD1,CASSYGQGGGDTQYF,TGTGCCAGCAGCTACGGACAGGGTGGAGGAGATACGCAGTATTTT
many,TRBV20-1,16,TRBJ1-5,TRBD1,CSADPGGSRSNQPQHF,TGCAGTGCTGACCCAGGGGGCTCGCGAAGCAATCAGCCCCAGCATTTT
many,TRBV7-9,15,TRBJ2-1,.,CASSLVLLSYNEQFF,TGTGCCAGCAGCTTAGTTTTGTTGAGTTACAATGAGCAGTTCTTC
few,TRBV3-1,13,TRBJ2-1,.,CASSQYTGSEQFF,TGTGCCAGCAGCCAATATACAGGGTCTGAGCAGTTCTTC
many,TRBV14,15,TRBJ2-1,.,CASSPPVTNFDEQFF,TGTGCCAGCAGCCCACCGGTTACTAACTTCGATGAGCAGTTCTTC
many,TRBV2,16,TRBJ2-3,.,CASSERPGRGGDTQYF,TGTGCCAGCAGTGAACGGCCCGGGAGAGGAGGAGATACGCAGTATTTT
many,TRBV27,14,TRBJ2-7,.,CASSWTDGRYEQYF,TGTGCCAGCAGTTGGACAGACGGACGGTACGAGCAGTACTTC
.,TRBV20-1,14,TRBJ2-1,.,CSAREGGSGNEQFF,TGCAGTGCAAGGGAGGGGGGGAGCGGCAATGAGCAGTTCTTC
many,TRBV6-6,16,TRBJ2-1,TRBD1,CASPKTRDRAYNEQFF,TGTGCCAGCCCCAAAACCCGGGACAGAGCCTACAATGAGCAGTTCTTC
.,TRBV6-4,13,TRBJ2-3,.,CASSRERGDTQYF,TGTGCCAGCAGTCGAGAACGGGGAGATACGCAGTATTTT
many,TRBV11-2,17,TRBJ2-1,.,CASRTPGASDSYNEQFF,TGTGCCAGCAGGACGCCGGGCGCCTCTGATTCCTACAATGAGCAGTTCTTC
many,TRBV7-2,15,TRBJ2-1,.,CASSFTPSSYNEQFF,TGTGCCAGCAGCTTTACCCCGAGCTCCTACAATGAGCAGTTCTTC
few,TRBV21-1,12,TRBJ2-7,.,CASSKMKGILYF,TGTGCCAGCAGCAAAATGAAGGGGATCTTGTACTTC
many,TRBV4-3,16,TRBJ2-1,TRBD1,CASSQAGTGGYNEQFF,TGCGCCAGCAGCCAAGCCGGGACAGGGGGATACAATGAGCAGTTCTTC
many,TRBV11-2,14,TRBJ2-7,TRBD2,CASSLAGGSYEQYF,TGTGCCAGCAGCCTAGCGGGAGGGAGCTACGAGCAGTACTTC
many,TRBV12-3/TRBV12-4,15,TRBJ2-6,.,CASSLAGGGANVLTF,TGTGCCAGCAGTTTAGCGGGCGGTGGGGCCAACGTCCTGACTTTC
few,TRBV7-6,14,TRBJ1-4,.,CASSSEAANEKLFF,TGTGCCAGCAGCTCGGAGGCGGCCAATGAAAAACTGTTTTTT
many,TRBV9,17,TRBJ2-1,TRBD2,CASSVAPAGGDYNEQFF,TGTGCCAGCAGCGTAGCTCCTGCGGGAGGGGACTACAATGAGCAGTTCTTC
.,TRBV11-2,14,TRBJ1-3,.,CASSHTGIGNTIYF,TGTGCCAGCAGCCACACAGGAATAGGAAACACCATATATTTT
many,TRBV10-2,14,TRBJ1-2,TRBD1,CASSESRRDRGYTF,TGCGCCAGCAGTGAGTCAAGGAGGGACAGAGGCTACACCTTC
.,TRBV4-1,16,TRBJ1-5,.,CASSPRGEGVNQPQHF,TGCGCCAGCAGCCCAAGAGGAGAGGGGGTAAATCAGCCCCAGCATTTT
.,TRBV12-5,15,TRBJ2-7,TRBD2,CASAKLAGGSYEQYF,TGTGCTAGTGCCAAGCTAGCGGGAGGTTCTTACGAGCAGTACTTC
.,TRBV3-1,14,TRBJ1-1,.,CASSQVSGSRRAFF,TGTGCCAGCAGCCAAGTATCGGGTTCCAGAAGAGCTTTCTTT
.,TRBV12-3/TRBV12-4,16,TRBJ1-3,.,CASRKPMDSTWDTIYF,TGTGCCAGCAGAAAGCCCATGGACTCCACTTGGGACACCATATATTTT
.,TRBV6-2/TRBV6-3,13,TRBJ2-1,.,CASRPRNYNEQFF,TGTGCCAGCAGGCCGAGAAACTACAATGAGCAGTTCTTC
.,TRBV7-3,15,TRBJ2-5,.,CASSSAGAGGETQYF,TGTGCCAGCAGCTCTGCAGGGGCGGGTGGAGAGACCCAGTACTTC
.,TRBV12-3/TRBV12-4,17,TRBJ2-1,TRBD2,CASSLSGRERAYNEQFF,TGTGCCAGCAGTTTGAGCGGGAGAGAAAGGGCCTACAATGAGCAGTTCTTC
.,TRBV5-1,15,TRBJ2-7,TRBD1,CASSFPDRDGAEQYF,TGCGCCAGCAGCTTCCCGGACAGGGACGGCGCCGAGCAGTACTTC
many,TRBV2,21,TRBJ2-1,TRBD2,CASSEFELAGVFGASYNEQFF,TGTGCCAGCAGTGAATTTGAACTAGCGGGAGTATTTGGAGCCTCCTACAATGAGCAGTTCTTC
few,TRBV6-1,19,TRBJ1-5,.,CASSEAYGRALGLNQPQHF,TGTGCCAGCAGTGAAGCGTACGGCAGGGCCCTAGGTCTCAATCAGCCCCAGCATTTT
few,TRBV29-1,11,TRBJ2-1,.,CSVEGYNEQFF,TGCAGCGTTGAAGGGTACAATGAGCAGTTCTTC
many,TRBV7-9,15,TRBJ2-7,TRBD1,CASSANRGLAFQQYF,TGTGCCAGCAGCGCCAACAGGGGCTTGGCTTTTCAGCAGTACTTC
few,TRBV12-3/TRBV12-4,13,TRBJ1-1,.,CASNGQINTEAFF,TGTGCCAGCAACGGACAGATCAACACTGAAGCTTTCTTT
many,TRBV27,16,TRBJ2-5,TRBD2,CASSDQMTSGRETQYF,TGTGCCAGCAGTGACCAAATGACTAGCGGGAGAGAGACCCAGTACTTC
many,TRBV4-1,15,TRBJ1-1,.,CASSQGGRVNTEAFF,TGCGCCAGCAGCCAAGGTGGCAGGGTGAACACTGAAGCTTTCTTT
.,TRBV7-9,15,TRBJ2-3,.,CASSLDGIPPDTQYF,TGTGCCAGCAGCTTAGACGGGATTCCCCCAGATACGCAGTATTTT
.,TRBV12-5,17,TRBJ2-7,TRBD1,CASGEPVGTVGSYEQYF,TGTGCTAGTGGTGAGCCCGTCGGGACAGTCGGCTCCTACGAGCAGTACTTC
.,TRBV27,19,TRBJ2-7,TRBD2,CASSLKAPASGRSSYEQYF,TGTGCCAGCAGTTTGAAGGCCCCCGCTAGCGGGAGGAGCTCCTACGAGCAGTACTTC
.,TRBV20-1,13,TRBJ2-2,.,CSAGNPRSGELFF,TGCAGTGCTGGCAACCCTAGGTCCGGGGAGCTGTTTTTT
.,TRBV29-1,15,TRBJ2-6,TRBD1,CSVRTGDSGANVLTF,TGCAGCGTTCGGACAGGAGACTCTGGGGCCAACGTCCTGACTTTC
many,TRBV7-2,12,TRBJ1-2,.,CASSLSLYGYTF,TGTGCCAGCAGCTTATCGCTCTATGGCTACACCTTC
few,TRBV7-9,16,TRBJ2-1,TRBD2,CASSPRGTSGTNEQFF,TGTGCCAGCAGCCCAAGGGGGACTAGCGGGACCAATGAGCAGTTCTTC
few,TRBV27,13,TRBJ2-1,.,CASRASGQGGGFF,TGTGCCAGCAGAGCCTCAGGCCAGGGAGGAGGGTTCTTC
.,TRBV11-2,13,TRBJ1-2,TRBD1,CASSAGDSYGYTF,TGTGCCAGCAGCGCGGGGGACAGTTATGGCTACACCTTC
many,TRBV3-1,17,TRBJ2-7,.,CASSQDLWVDRIDEQYF,TGTGCCAGCAGCCAAGATCTTTGGGTCGACAGAATCGACGAGCAGTACTTC
.,TRBV20-1,14,TRBJ2-5,.,CSASVPMRKETQYF,TGCAGTGCTAGCGTCCCTATGAGGAAGGAGACCCAGTACTTC
.,TRBV20-1,18,TRBJ2-7,TRBD2,CSARALEGLDQARYEQYF,TGCAGTGCTAGAGCCCTGGAGGGACTAGACCAGGCCCGCTACGAGCAGTACTTC
many,TRBV5-4,13,TRBJ2-7,.,CASSLSGDYEQYF,TGTGCCAGCAGCTTGTCCGGAGATTACGAGCAGTACTTC
.,TRBV5-6,14,TRBJ2-1,TRBD1,CASSWDRVSNEQFF,TGTGCCAGCAGCTGGGACAGGGTATCGAATGAGCAGTTCTTC
many,TRBV6-2/TRBV6-3,13,TRBJ2-1,.,CASSYSEYNEQFF,TGTGCCAGCAGTTACTCGGAATACAATGAGCAGTTCTTC
few,TRBV5-5,15,TRBJ1-1,.,CASSSIPAMNTEAFF,TGTGCCAGCAGTTCAATCCCCGCCATGAACACTGAAGCTTTCTTT
few,TRBV6-6,16,TRBJ2-1,.,CASSSSGVGRVNEQFF,TGTGCCAGCAGTTCCTCAGGGGTAGGGAGGGTCAATGAGCAGTTCTTC
few,TRBV19,15,TRBJ1-4,.,CASTEFVRRGEKLFF,TGTGCCAGTACGGAGTTTGTGAGGCGAGGTGAAAAACTGTTTTTT
.,TRBV19,12,TRBJ2-4,.,CASRGTYNIQYF,TGTGCCAGTAGGGGGACGTATAACATTCAGTACTTC
few,TRBV6-2/TRBV6-3,12,TRBJ2-3,.,CASSSSGYTQYF,TGTGCCAGCAGCTCAAGTGGTTATACGCAGTATTTT
.,TRBV12-3/TRBV12-4,13,TRBJ1-6,.,CASSLGGVSPLHF,TGTGCCAGCAGTTTAGGGGGGGTTTCACCCCTCCACTTT
many,TRBV20-1,16,TRBJ1-1,TRBD1,CSAETGGAGIRTEAFF,TGCAGTGCCGAAACAGGGGGCGCCGGAATTAGAACTGAAGCTTTCTTT
.,TRBV28,13,TRBJ1-4,.,CASSLSGREKLFF,TGTGCCAGCAGTTTATCGGGGAGAGAAAAACTGTTTTTT